This T cell receptor (beta chain) was documented in a study of T cell repertoires and HLA-DP antigens. Study-level background: Pre-culture CD4+ samples used about 1,200 ng DNA versus around 220 ng for CD137+CD4+ sorts.

In its sample, this clone was seen once. No antigen is known for it. Study conclusions and caveats: Naive and memory CD4+ repertoires were not analysed separately.

CDR1 is SGHNT, CDR2 YENEEA, per germline. The CDR3 has 13 amino acids. V lost 0 bases, J lost 10 bases, and 10 bases lay in between. Sequencing used immunoSEQ multiplex PCR; TCRdb keeps in-frame clones, though not all of them. Among 75,000 to 90,000 clones listed, around nine tenths were seen once. This TCR came from a man aged 45 to 65 in good health and CMV-seronegative. This chain links TRBV11-3 with TRBJ2-1, with no clear D. The sample was CD4+ T cells from PBMCs. The CDR3 region has the DNA TGTGCCAGCAGCTTAGACGGCTTTAACGAGCAGTTCTTC. Protein: CASSLDGFNEQFF.